This T cell receptor (beta chain) is drawn from a study of blood T cells in healthy people across ages. This CDR3 region has 14 residues. Germline-derived CDR1 and CDR2 are SGHRS and YFSETQ. Trimming pared 0 bases from V and 2 bases from J, leaving 9 bases between. A second PCR, run for about 7 to 11 cycles, used a sample-barcoded 5' primer plus a J-beta primer mix. One entry per CDR3 protein results from TCRdb running MiXCR on the 5' RACE reads. The sample has roughly 900,000 distinct CDR3 sequences; 29% are singletons. The source is a woman aged 80 or older in good health. V is TRBV5-1 and J is TRBJ2-7; D not resolved. Sequences were obtained from blood. The CDR3 here is CASSLAGRTYEQYF. The CDR3 bases are TGCGCCAGCAGCTTGGCCGGCCGAACCTACGAGCAGTACTTC.